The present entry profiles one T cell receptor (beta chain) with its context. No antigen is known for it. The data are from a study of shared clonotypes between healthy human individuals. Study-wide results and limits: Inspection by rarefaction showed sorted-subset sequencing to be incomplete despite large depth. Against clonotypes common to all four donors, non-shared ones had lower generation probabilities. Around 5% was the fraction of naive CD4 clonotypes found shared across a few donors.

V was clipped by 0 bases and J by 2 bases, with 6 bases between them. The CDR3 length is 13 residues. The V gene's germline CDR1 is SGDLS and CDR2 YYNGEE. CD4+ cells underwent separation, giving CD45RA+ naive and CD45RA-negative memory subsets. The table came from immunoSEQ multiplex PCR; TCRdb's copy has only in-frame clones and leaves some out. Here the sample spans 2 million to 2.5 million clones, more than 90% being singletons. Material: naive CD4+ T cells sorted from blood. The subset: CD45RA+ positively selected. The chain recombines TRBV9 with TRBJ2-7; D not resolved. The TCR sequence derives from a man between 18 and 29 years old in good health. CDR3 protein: CASSVGATYEQYF. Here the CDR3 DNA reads TGTGCCAGCAGCGTAGGGGCTACCTACGAGCAGTACTTC.